These T cell receptor beta chains were read from a single sample in a study of Siglec-9 on CD8 T cells in melanoma. Clones were sequenced by immunoSEQ multiplex PCR, and TCRdb holds only the in-frame ones, with some missing. Of about 36,000 clones listed, about 80% were seen once; the top ten hold more than 1.5%. What was sequenced was Siglec-9- CD8+ T cells sorted from blood. The origin of the receptors is a human donor in good health. CDR3s include the opening cysteine and the closing phenylalanine or tryptophan.

V gene: TRBV7-9
J gene: TRBJ2-5
CDR3 protein: CASSNPQTGLYQETQYF

V gene: TRBV7-3
J gene: TRBJ2-1
CDR3 protein: CASRYASGPYNEQFF

V gene: TRBV9
J gene: TRBJ1-1
CDR3 protein: CASSVEGIGNTEAFF

V gene: TRBV4-1
J gene: TRBJ2-3
CDR3 protein: CASSQVDRYPTDTQYF

V gene: TRBV5-1
J gene: TRBJ1-5
CDR3 protein: CASSLDPGNQPQHF

V gene: TRBV14
J gene: TRBJ2-7
CDR3 protein: CASSPRVFTEQYF

V gene: TRBV5-6
J gene: TRBJ2-3
CDR3 protein: CASSLPIGVATDTQYF

V gene: TRBV7-9
J gene: TRBJ2-5
CDR3 protein: CASSSSSGSPGLEETQYF

V gene: TRBV2
J gene: TRBJ1-1
CDR3 protein: CASSEGSRSEAFF

V gene: TRBV28
J gene: TRBJ1-2
CDR3 protein: CASSLGVGDNYGYTF

V gene: TRBV29-1
J gene: TRBJ1-4
CDR3 protein: CTAETGNEKLFF

V gene: TRBV7-9
J gene: TRBJ1-1
CDR3 protein: CASSQAPVRGTEAFF

V gene: TRBV7-2
J gene: TRBJ1-6
CDR3 protein: CASSYYLTPAGNSPLHF

V gene: TRBV5-1
J gene: TRBJ2-3
CDR3 protein: CASSPLGTSGDTDTQYF

V gene: TRBV19
J gene: TRBJ1-2
CDR3 protein: CASSHFVDRASNYGYTF

V gene: TRBV28
J gene: TRBJ2-3
CDR3 protein: CASSFSRTSADTQYF

V gene: TRBV4-1
J gene: TRBJ2-2
CDR3 protein: CASSSRTSGTGNTGELFF

V gene: TRBV5-4
J gene: TRBJ1-1
CDR3 protein: CASTPGVQSTLPWDTEAFF